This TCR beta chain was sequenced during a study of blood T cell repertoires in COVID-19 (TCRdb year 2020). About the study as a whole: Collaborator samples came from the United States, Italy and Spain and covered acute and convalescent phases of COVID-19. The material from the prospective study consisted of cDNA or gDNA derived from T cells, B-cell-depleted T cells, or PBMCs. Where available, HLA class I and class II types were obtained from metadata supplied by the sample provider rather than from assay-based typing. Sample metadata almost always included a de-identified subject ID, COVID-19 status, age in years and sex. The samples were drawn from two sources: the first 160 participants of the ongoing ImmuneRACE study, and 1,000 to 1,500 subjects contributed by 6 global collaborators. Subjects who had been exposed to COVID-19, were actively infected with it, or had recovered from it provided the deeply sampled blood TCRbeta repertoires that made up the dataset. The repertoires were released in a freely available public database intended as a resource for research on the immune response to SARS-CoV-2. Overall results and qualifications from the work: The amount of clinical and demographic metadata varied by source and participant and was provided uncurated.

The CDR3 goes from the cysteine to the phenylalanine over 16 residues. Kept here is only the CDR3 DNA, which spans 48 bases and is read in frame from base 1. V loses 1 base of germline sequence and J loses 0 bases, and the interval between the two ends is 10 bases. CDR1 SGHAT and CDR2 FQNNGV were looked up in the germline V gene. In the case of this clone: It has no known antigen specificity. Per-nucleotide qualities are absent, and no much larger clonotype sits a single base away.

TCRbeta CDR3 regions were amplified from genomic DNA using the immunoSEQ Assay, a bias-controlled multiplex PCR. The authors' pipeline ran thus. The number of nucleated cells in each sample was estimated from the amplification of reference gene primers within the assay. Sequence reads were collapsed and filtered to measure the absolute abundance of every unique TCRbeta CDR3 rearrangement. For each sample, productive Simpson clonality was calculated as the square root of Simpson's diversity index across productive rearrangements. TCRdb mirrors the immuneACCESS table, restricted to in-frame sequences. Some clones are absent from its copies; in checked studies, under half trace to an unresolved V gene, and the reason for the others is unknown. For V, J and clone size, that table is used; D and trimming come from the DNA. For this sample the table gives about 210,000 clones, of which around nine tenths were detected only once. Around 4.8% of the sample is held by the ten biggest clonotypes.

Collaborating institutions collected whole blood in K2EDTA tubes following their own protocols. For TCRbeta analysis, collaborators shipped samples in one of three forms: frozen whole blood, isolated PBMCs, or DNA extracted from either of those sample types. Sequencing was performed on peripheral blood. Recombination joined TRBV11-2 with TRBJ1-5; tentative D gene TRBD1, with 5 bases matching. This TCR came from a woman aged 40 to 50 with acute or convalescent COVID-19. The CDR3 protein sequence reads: CASSLGEGYSNQPQHF. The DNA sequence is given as TGTGCCAGCAGCTTAGGGGAGGGGTATAGCAATCAGCCCCAGCATTTT.